The T cell receptor beta chain described here comes from a study of regulatory T cells in long-lasting Graves disease (dated by TCRdb to the early 2020s). About the investigation overall: Patients with newly diagnosed Graves' disease had been on antithyroid drugs for under 3 months. Peripheral blood TCR sequencing and RNA sequencing compared persistent Graves' disease patients with newly diagnosed Graves' disease patients. The study was conducted in China and was registered as a clinical trial. A total of about 35 samples underwent TCR sequencing, from roughly 13 patients with persistent Graves' disease and approximately 20 patients with newly diagnosed Graves' disease.

Library preparation employed multiplex PCR. Instrument on record: Illumina HiSeq 4000. CDR3 regions were amplified by Arm-PCR with iRepertoire HTBI primers to construct TCR beta libraries. Gel purification was performed on PCR products prior to sequencing. The original methods were these. Gene usage analysis of CDR3 amino acid clonotypes relied on the approximately 60 TRBV and fewer than 15 TRBJ segments identified across samples. COPE and FqMerger were used to merge the filtered high-quality paired reads into contigs. BLAST was used to align contigs to the IMGT TRBV, TRBD and TRBJ reference genes, and CDR3 was defined following IMGT. Any clonotype with a frequency above 0.1% was counted as a highly expanded clone. Repertoire diversity was measured by Shannon entropy, and V-J evenness by the Gini coefficient. A clonotype found in more than one individual was treated as public. In-frame beta chains were kept once TCRdb had trimmed the public reads at Q25 with fastp and called clones with MiXCR. All rows with the same CDR3 protein become a single entry with the most common DNA and genes. The V and J calls, along with clone size, are taken from TCRdb and not from the paper's own processing. This sample comprises roughly 420,000 distinct CDR3 sequences, roughly 15% of them detected only once. The ten largest clones take up around a tenth of the sample.

V and J lose 3 bases and 4 bases, and a span of 18 bases separates them. For CDR1 and CDR2, the germline V gene (reference sequence) lists DFQATT and SNEGSKA. Including cysteine and phenylalanine, the CDR3 has 15 amino acids. Only the CDR3 DNA stays, 45 bases, in frame from base 1. In light of the paper, this sample's time point label describes: newly diagnosed GD, antithyroid drugs for less than 3 months. RNA was extracted from PBMCs in TRIzol for both TCR sequencing and RNA sequencing. Graves' disease was diagnosed according to American Thyroid Association guidelines. Patients were recruited from an endocrinology department in Xi'an, China. Each patient gave approximately 9.7 milliliters of peripheral blood, collected in an EDTA anticoagulant tube. Ficoll Paque Plus density gradient separation was used to isolate PBMCs, and no further T cell sorting was done. An Agilent 2100 Bioanalyzer and agarose gel were used to assess RNA quality, and a NanoDrop 2000 was used to measure RNA concentration.

On this clonotype: Its antigen remains undetermined. No much larger clone exists at a distance of one base, and base qualities are not known.

Broader findings and caveats from the paper: More public clonotypes were shared among persistent patients (roughly 2,700) than among newly diagnosed patients (966). Sequencing and analysis were limited to the TCR beta chain. Peripheral blood alone was examined, since thyroid tissue, which constituted the primary lesion, could not be accessed. Persistent disease showed preferential use of TRBV28, TRBJ1-2 and TRBJ2-5, whereas newly diagnosed disease favored TRBV20-1 and TRBJ2-1. The small sample size was acknowledged by the authors as a limitation that may reduce accuracy. Lower TCR Shannon entropy and fewer highly expanded clones were observed in persistent Graves' disease patients than in newly diagnosed patients, which suggested clonal expansion.

This sample also appeared in a second study, on T cells in Graves' hyperthyroidism and ophthalmopathy. In that second paper, the authors write: Graves' hyperthyroidism was defined as stable when no progression to ophthalmopathy occurred over 18 months of follow-up. The hyperthyroidism patients were between 18 and 65 years old and newly diagnosed, with a disease duration of less than 2 months. The study excluded patients with uncontrolled infections, other autoimmune diseases, pregnancy or lactation. Diagnoses relied on clinical symptoms, serum thyroxine and TRAb, thyroid ultrasound and orbital computed tomography. A first-round RT-PCR of the TCR CDR3 used the HTBI primer set with the Qiagen OneStep RT-PCR kit. Most expanded thyroid clonotypes (frequency above 0.001) were also found in blood, which suggests that blood repertoires may mirror thyroid immune responses. A model built on a 13 V-J signature distinguished ophthalmopathy from stable hyperthyroidism, reaching approximately 89% sensitivity and around 81% specificity in cross-validation and 80%/75% in testing. In validation, progression to ophthalmopathy was predicted by the model with 70.59% sensitivity and roughly 72% specificity, a median of approximately 6.5 months before onset. TCR V-J signatures able to tell the groups apart were searched for in a discovery cohort of 100 or so patients, of whom about 40 had Graves' ophthalmopathy and under 65 had stable Graves' hyperthyroidism. Prospective prediction of ophthalmopathy was tested in an independent validation cohort of some 20 hyperthyroidism patients and 17 patients who later progressed to ophthalmopathy. The approximately 97 discovery patients were randomly divided into training and test sets at a 7:3 ratio. Thyroid tissue and blood T-cell repertoires from more than 5 Graves' hyperthyroidism patients were also compared in the study. After sampling, hyperthyroidism patients received methimazole starting at 30 mg daily, and ophthalmopathy patients received high-dose intravenous methylprednisolone. The libraries were constructed in a second round of multiplex PCR and then size-selected and purified. Sequencing of the libraries was done on an Illumina HiSeq2000 using paired-end 100 bp reads. Raw data were processed with SOAPnuke, discarding reads with adapters, uncalled bases, mean Phred below 15, or no exact constant-primer or identifier match. High-quality paired reads were merged with COPE v1.2.5, and unique nucleotide sequences were defined as clonotypes. MiTCR v1.1 was used to align clonotypes to the IMGT TRBV, TRBD and TRBJ reference segments. The analysis included only V-J combinations with a frequency above 0.0001, which together covered 99.2% of the repertoires. The TCS score was defined as F50 (clonal expansion) divided by E x V (chaos), with BLOSUM62-based TCRdist calculated between CDR3 peptides within each V-J. Welch's t-statistics and random forest reduced fewer than 600 V-J features to 13, which were used in a naive Bayes classifier (R e1071). No statistical method was used to fix the sample size in advance, and group allocation was not hidden from the investigators. The paper describes TCR Vbeta CDR3 sequencing of about 140 peripheral blood samples, made up of fewer than 50 ophthalmopathy patients, roughly 75 hyperthyroidism patients and some 17 progressor patients.

This clonotype was sampled from a woman in her twenties or thirties with Graves disease. Donor details come from another sample of the same person, matched by shared clones. The sample here was peripheral blood mononuclear cells (PBMCs), taken at new diagnosis, from a patient treated with antithyroid drugs. This chain joins TRBV20-1 to TRBJ2-5, with a tentative D gene TRBD1 over 5 matching bases. The CDR3 amino acid sequence is: CSASVGQGLGETQYF. The nucleotides read TGCAGTGCTAGCGTTGGGCAGGGTCTTGGAGAGACCCAGTACTTC.